The T cell receptor (beta chain) described here comes from a study of T cell changes during pregnancy in multiple sclerosis. Here immunoSEQ multiplex PCR was the method, and the copy in TCRdb shows in-frame clones only, minus some. The sample lists more than 65,000 clones, approximately 92% occurring once. The CDR3 loop spans 19 amino acids. The V gene lost 4 bases and the J gene lost 4 bases, with 27 bases spanning the gap. Germline V lookup: CDR1 SGDLS, CDR2 YYNGEE. V and J are TRBV9 and TRBJ1-3; TRBD1 might be the D (6 bases). The sample was CD4+ T cells from peripheral blood mononuclear cells, taken before pregnancy. The TCR originated in a female donor with multiple sclerosis, enrolled in a pregnancy study. The CDR3 DNA is TGTGCCAGCAGCATACGCGCGGGGGCGGTTGCTGGAGCCGGAAACACCATATATTTT. Residues: CASSIRAGAVAGAGNTIYF.